This passage covers 21 T cell receptor beta chains from one sample sequenced in a study of blood T cell repertoires in COVID-19. Libraries were prepared by immunoSEQ multiplex PCR; TCRdb keeps only in-frame clonotypes and omits some of them. This table has approximately 260,000 clones, approximately 86% appearing once. Source material: PBMCs or T cells enriched from blood (not recorded which). The receptor source for this set is a woman in her forties with acute COVID-19.

V and J are TRBV7-8 and TRBJ1-1; a possible D gene is TRBD1 (5 bases). The CDR3 extends over 15 amino acids. Germline assignment: CDR1 SGHVS and CDR2 FQNEAQ. Trimming left V 4 bases short and J 1 base short, with 13 bases between. For the CDR3, the DNA is TGTGCCAGCAGCTATTGGGGACTCTCGAACACTGAAGCTTTCTTT. Amino acid sequence: CASSYWGLSNTEAFF.

The CDR3 region has the DNA TGTGCTAGTGGTCCTAATCTGGGCACAGATACGCAGTATTTT. Translated, it gives CASGPNLGTDTQYF. The chain recombines TRBV12-5 with TRBJ2-3; no clear D. This CDR3 spans 14 amino acids. Germline CDR1 is LGHNT and CDR2 is FRNRAP. The V end lost 5 bases, the J end lost 1 base, and 10 bases lay between the germline ends.

This clone was detected a few times. The sample carries other DNA sequences with the same CDR3. The rearrangement uses TRBV19 and TRBJ1-5, with D maybe TRBD1 (5 bases). Deletions cut 6 bases from V and 0 bases from J, with 9 bases between. The CDR3 totals 14 residues. CDR1 and CDR2 from the germline V gene are LNHDA and SQIVND (reference sequence). The CDR3 coding sequence is TGTGCCAGTAGGACGCAGGGTAGCAATCAGCCCCAGCATTTT. It encodes CASRTQGSNQPQHF.

The chain uses TRBV28 and TRBJ2-1, with D maybe TRBD1 (5 bases). Trimming removed 5 bases at V and 3 bases at J, with 11 bases between. This CDR3 has 14 residues. Germline lookup yields CDR1 MDHEN and CDR2 SYDVKM. The CDR3 DNA follows: TGTGCCAGCAGTCCGACAGAGATCTACAATGAGCAGTTCTTC. This translates into CASSPTEIYNEQFF.

The rearrangement links TRBV7-8 to TRBJ2-2; perhaps TRBD2 as D (5 bases). Germline lookup yields CDR1 SGHVS and CDR2 FQNEAQ. Trimming cost V 5 bases and J 0 bases, with 10 bases left between them. The CDR3 runs to 15 residues. CDR3 nucleotide sequence: TGTGCCAGCAGCCCGCCGGGGACGAACACCGGGGAGCTGTTTTTT. Its protein is CASSPPGTNTGELFF.

The chain recombines TRBV21-1 with TRBJ2-3; no DNA check was done on the table's D call, TRBD1. TRBV21-1 is an annotated pseudogene. The CDR3 has 18 amino acids. The CDR3 here is CASSNLPIRDRGTDTQYF. CDR3 nucleotide sequence: TGTGCCAGCAGCAATCTTCCGATTCGCGACAGGGGCACAGATACGCAGTATTTT.

This clone was observed a handful of times. The CDR3 DNA sequence: TGCAGTGTCGGTCGTAGCAATGAGCAGTTCTTC. Translating it yields CSVGRSNEQFF. This chain links TRBV20-1 with TRBJ2-1; D unclear. The ends were cut back, 7 bases at V and 6 bases at J, with 10 bases in the middle. This CDR3 has 11 residues. The germline CDR1 and CDR2 sequences are DFQATT and SNEGSKA (reference sequence).

The rearrangement uses TRBV5-4 and TRBJ2-2, with 8 bases fitting TRBD2. Trimming cost V 4 bases and J 4 bases; bases outside gene matches: 6. This CDR3 contains 15 residues. Per germline, CDR1 SGHNT and CDR2 YYREEE (reference sequence). The CDR3: CASSHQTSGTGELFF. CDR3 DNA: TGTGCCAGCAGCCATCAAACTAGCGGCACCGGGGAGCTGTTTTTT.

The CDR3 spells CASSVTGQSNTEAFF. CDR3 bases: TGTGCCAGCAGTGTCACAGGACAGTCGAACACTGAAGCTTTCTTT. The chain uses TRBV25-1 and TRBJ1-1, with D maybe TRBD1 (6 bases). V lost 4 bases to trimming and J lost 1 base, with 13 bases between them. The CDR3 runs 15 residues. Per the germline V gene, CDR1 is MGHDK and CDR2 is SYGVNS.

V is TRBV4-1 and J is TRBJ1-5; TRBD1 aligns across 7 bases. V was pared by 0 bases and J by 4 bases, with 6 bases of the junction left unmatched. CDR3 length: 16 residues. CDR1 and CDR2 from the germline V gene are MGHRA and YSYEKL. The CDR3 DNA is TGCGCCAGCAGCCAAGACAGCAGGGGGGTGAATCAGCCCCAGCATTTT. Encoded protein: CASSQDSRGVNQPQHF.

The rearrangement joins TRBV9 to TRBJ2-7; 10 positions match TRBD1. This CDR3 region has 16 residues. Germline V lookup: CDR1 SGDLS, CDR2 YYNGEE. The V gene end was trimmed by 1 base and the J gene end by 3 bases; junction bases not matched to a gene: 7. Here the CDR3 DNA reads TGTGCCAGCAGCGTACAGGACAGGGGGGGCTACTACGAGCAGTACTTC. This encodes CASSVQDRGGYYEQYF.

The chain recombines TRBV11-2 with TRBJ2-7; D call uncertain. Germline CDR1 SGHAT, CDR2 FQNNGV. CDR3 length: 12 amino acids. Deletions cut 6 bases from V and 4 bases from J, with 10 bases between. CDR3 amino acids: CASRYRDYEQYF. The DNA of the CDR3 is TGTGCCAGCAGATACAGAGATTACGAGCAGTACTTC.

This chain links TRBV7-9 with TRBJ2-1; the D gene is possibly TRBD2 (6 bases). Germline-derived CDR1 and CDR2 are SEHNR and FQNEAQ (reference sequence). The CDR3 loop spans 14 amino acids. V lost 8 bases, J lost 6 bases, and 17 bases lay in between. The CDR3 sequence: CASLAGSLLNEQFF. DNA of the CDR3: TGTGCCAGCCTTGCCGGGAGCCTACTCAATGAGCAGTTCTTC. The full variable domain, with the rest looked up from reference TRBV7-9 and TRBJ2-1, is DTGVSQNPRHKITKRGQNVTFRCDPISEHNRLYWYRQTLGQGPEFLTYFQNEAQLEKSRLLSDRFSAERPKGSFSTLEIQRTEQGDSAMYLCASLAGSLLNEQFFGPGTRLTVL.

This rearrangement joins TRBV2 to TRBJ1-1, with TRBD1 identical over 7 bases. With 4 bases clipped from V and 3 bases from J, the junction kept 8 bases outside the gene matches. Per the germline V gene, CDR1 is SNHLY and CDR2 is FYNNEI. The CDR3 runs 15 residues. The CDR3 DNA is TGTGCCAGCAGTGCAGCGACAGGGCTGGACACTGAAGCTTTCTTT. Its protein is CASSAATGLDTEAFF. The full variable domain, in which reference TRBV2 and TRBJ1-1 provide the parts outside the CDR3, is EPEVTQTPSHQVTQMGQEVILRCVPISNHLYFYWYRQILGQKVEFLVSFYNNEISEKSEIFDDQFSVERPDGSNFTLKIRSTKLEDSAMYFCASSAATGLDTEAFFGQGTRLTVV.

This clone was seen once. The genes are TRBV19 and TRBJ2-1; the D is unclear. CDR1 and CDR2 (germline): LNHDA, SQIVND (reference sequence). The CDR3 is 11 amino acids. V was pared by 2 bases and J by 8 bases, with 4 bases between. The CDR3 nucleotides are TGTGCCAGTAGTATATTATATGAGCAGTTCTTC. As protein: CASSILYEQFF.

The chain employs TRBV7-2 and TRBJ2-7; no clear D gene. Germline loops: CDR1 SGHTA, CDR2 FQGNSA. The CDR3 is made up of 15 amino acids. V was cut by 0 bases and J by 2 bases, with 11 bases left in between. DNA for the CDR3: TGTGCCAGCAGCTTAGCTCCCGGAGAACCCTACGAGCAGTACTTC. This sequence encodes CASSLAPGEPYEQYF.

The rearrangement links TRBV9 to TRBJ1-1; D is perhaps TRBD1 (5 bases). CDR3 length: 15 residues. Trimming removed 4 bases from V and 3 bases from J, with 16 bases in between. Germline V CDR1 and CDR2: SGDLS, YYNGEE. The CDR3 bases are TGTGCCAGCAGCCTAGGTCAGGGAGGGGACACTGAAGCTTTCTTT. Amino acid sequence: CASSLGQGGDTEAFF.

The rearrangement uses TRBV19 and TRBJ2-3; 14 bases fit TRBD2. From germline, CDR1 is LNHDA and CDR2 SQIVND (reference sequence). Trimming took 3 bases from V and 1 from J; bases not matched to a gene: 3. The CDR3 runs 17 residues. CDR3 loop: CASSIGTSGSRTDTQYF. CDR3 bases: TGTGCCAGTAGTATTGGGACTAGCGGGAGCCGCACAGATACGCAGTATTTT.

J is TRBJ2-3 and V is TRBV5-1; 12 bases agree with TRBD1. The germline V gene has CDR1 SGHRS and CDR2 YFSETQ. CDR3 length: 21 amino acids. The junction had 16 bases not matched to a gene; V was cut back by 0 bases and J by 2 bases. The CDR3 sequence is CASSLGGTGGLAGSTTDTQYF. CDR3 sequence (DNA): TGCGCCAGCAGCTTGGGAGGGACAGGGGGCCTAGCGGGTTCCACCACAGATACGCAGTATTTT.

This chain uses TRBV11-2 with TRBJ2-7, with 8 bases matching TRBD1. The CDR3 is 12 amino acids. V lost 6 bases, J lost 6 bases, and 4 bases stayed unmatched. Germline V gives CDR1 SGHAT, CDR2 FQNNGV. CDR3 coding DNA: TGTGCCAGCAGTAGGACAGGGCTCGAGCAGTACTTC. This sequence encodes CASSRTGLEQYF.

The genes are TRBV12-3 or TRBV12-4 and TRBJ2-4, with D hard to call. V lost 6 bases and J lost 1, with 7 bases in between. This CDR3 is built from 13 residues. The CDR3 here is CASSDTAKNIQYF. The CDR3 DNA is TGTGCCAGCAGCGACACTGCCAAAAACATTCAGTACTTC.